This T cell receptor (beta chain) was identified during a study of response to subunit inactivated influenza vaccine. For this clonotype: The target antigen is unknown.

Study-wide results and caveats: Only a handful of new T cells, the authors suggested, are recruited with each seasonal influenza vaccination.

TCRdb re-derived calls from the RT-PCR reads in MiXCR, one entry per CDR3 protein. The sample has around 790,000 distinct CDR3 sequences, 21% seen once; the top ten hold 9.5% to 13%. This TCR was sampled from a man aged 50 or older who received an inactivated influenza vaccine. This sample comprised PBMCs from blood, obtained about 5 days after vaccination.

CDR3 sequence reads: CASSQDTAGGPGEQYF. CDR3 DNA: TGTGCCAGCAGCCAAGATACAGCGGGGGGCCCCGGCGAGCAGTACTTC. The genes are TRBV4-2 and TRBJ2-7; 9 bases are shared with TRBD2. With 0 bases clipped from V and 6 bases from J, the junction kept 9 bases outside the gene matches. The CDR3 has 16 amino acids. Germline V gives CDR1 LGHNA, CDR2 YNFKEQ.